The present TCR beta chain was sequenced within a study of siplizumab effects on memory and regulatory T cells. This clone was observed once. Its antigen is not known. Produced via immunoSEQ multiplex PCR; TCRdb's table is partial and in-frame only. The table lists approximately 82,000 clones, approximately 90% of them singletons. The study, taken as a whole, reports: Controls had around 28% Treg-derived mappable alloreactive CD4+ clones on average, versus approximately 70% with siplizumab. In roughly 80-96% of proliferating CD4+ or CD8+ clones, a naive or memory phenotype could not be assigned. Left unconfirmed was the suppressive function of proliferating Tregs from siplizumab cultures. Unstimulated subsets contained matches for only a minor fraction of alloreactive clones.

Sample: Tregs sorted from blood. The receptor was isolated from a human donor in good health.

This chain's CDR3 is CASSSQWGGYTF. The CDR3, as DNA: TGTGCCAGCAGTTCCCAGTGGGGTGGCTACACCTTC. V usage is TRBV28 and J usage is TRBJ1-2; D is unclear. CDR3 length equals 12 residues. V was cut by 4 bases and J by 7 bases, with 10 bases left in between. From germline, CDR1 is MDHEN and CDR2 SYDVKM.